A single sample is the source of the 5 T cell receptor beta chains below, sequenced in a study of shared clonotypes between healthy human individuals. Method: immunoSEQ multiplex PCR; TCRdb's copy keeps in-frame clones and lacks some. Among some 2.1 million clones, 95% were seen once, and the ten largest hold 0.1% to 0.15%. The sample taken for sequencing was naive CD4+ T cells sorted from blood. The subset is: CD45RA+ positively selected. The receptors originated from a man between 18 and 35 years old in good health.

The chain carries TRBV5-1 and TRBJ1-1, with 8 bases identical to TRBD1. Unmatched junction bases numbered 8, after V lost 1 base and J lost 0 bases. The CDR3 extends over 17 amino acids. Germline loops: CDR1 SGHRS, CDR2 YFSETQ. CDR3 sequence: CASSLFMSGGMNTEAFF. DNA for the CDR3: TGCGCCAGCAGCTTGTTCATGTCAGGGGGCATGAACACTGAAGCTTTCTTT.

The rearrangement joins TRBV13 to TRBJ2-1, with 11 bases aligning to TRBD2. CDR1 is PRHDT, CDR2 FYEKMQ, per germline (reference sequence). This CDR3 comprises 19 residues. V shed 5 bases and J 4 bases; nucleotides not matched to a gene: 16. The CDR3 protein is CASSPPIAGGRDLYNEQFF. The CDR3 nucleotides read TGTGCCAGCAGCCCCCCTATAGCGGGAGGGAGGGATCTATACAATGAGCAGTTCTTC.

In the case of this clone: The junction shows a germline mismatch at one end, possibly a read error. The V gene is TRBV6-5, the J gene TRBJ1-2; TRBD1 matches at 8 bases. The CDR3 has 15 residues. The germline V gene has CDR1 MNHEY and CDR2 SVGAGI. CDR3 DNA sequence: TGTGCCAGCAGTTATATTGTCTCGCAGGGGGCACATTCCTGGTTC. It translates to CASSYIVSQGAHSWF.

V and J are TRBV10-3 and TRBJ1-5; D remains ambiguous. V was cut by 3 bases and J by 0 bases, with 12 bases left in between. This CDR3 has 16 residues. The germline V gene encodes CDR1 ENHRY and CDR2 SYGVKD. The CDR3 spells CAISDGVLFSNQPQHF. In nucleotides, the CDR3 is TGTGCCATCAGTGATGGGGTATTGTTTAGCAATCAGCCCCAGCATTTT.

This sequence joins TRBV2 and TRBJ1-3; the D is unclear. There are 14 residues in the CDR3. Germline V gene sequence: CDR1 SNHLY, CDR2 FYNNEI. V lost 1 base, J lost 1 base, and 5 bases lay in between. CDR3 loop: CASSEGISGNTIYF. The DNA of the CDR3 is TGTGCCAGCAGTGAAGGGATTTCTGGAAACACCATATATTTT.